This T cell receptor (beta chain) originates from a study of cytomegalovirus exposure and HLA in healthy donors. Study observations and caveats: Listed as cytomegalovirus-associated were 150 to 200 TCR beta chains. There were reportedly fewer N-insertions in an Asian-associated ancestry cluster than the roughly 670-donor mean, in a later analysis.

Trimming shortened V by 6 bases and J by 1 base, and 13 bases separated the two germline ends. The CDR3 sequence is 14 residues long. CDR1 and CDR2 from the germline V gene are MNHEY and SVGAGI. This PCR relied on a set of 60 Vbeta primers and 13 Jbeta primers. TCRdb's table, derived via immunoSEQ multiplex PCR, lists solely in-frame clones and lacks some. The sample records about 70,000 clones, about 74% being singletons. This clone was seen only once. The antigen is unknown. This chain connects TRBV6-5 to TRBJ2-7; maybe TRBD1 (7 bases). This sequence was found in a woman between 55 and 75 years old in good health and CMV-seropositive. Sequenced input: PBMCs. For the CDR3, the DNA is TGTGCCAGCAGGCGGGACAGAGTATCCTACGAGCAGTACTTC. Translation: CASRRDRVSYEQYF.